The 5 T cell receptor beta chains in this list originate from one sample, sequenced in a study of molecular identifiers for immune sequencing clone quantification. TCRdb reanalysed the PCR reads using MiXCR and keeps one entry per CDR3 protein. The sample has roughly 320,000 distinct CDR3 sequences; about a fifth are singletons. Sequenced: naive CD8+ T cells from blood, with Jurkat cell RNA spiked in. As to subset: FACS-sorted CD8+CD4-CCR7+CD45RA+ naive T cells. These receptors originate from a human donor in good health. Some libraries in this study had Jurkat cell RNA spiked in.

This clonotype was counted many times. This chain joins TRBV29-1 and TRBJ2-6; perhaps D is TRBD1 or TRBD2 (5 bases each). The germline V gene has CDR1 SQVTM and CDR2 ANQGSEA. The CDR3 runs 16 residues. Trimming shortened V by 1 base and J by 0 bases, and 10 bases separated the two germline ends. DNA for the CDR3: TGCAGCGTTGAAGGGGACGTGAACTCTGGGGCCAACGTCCTGACTTTC. Protein: CSVEGDVNSGANVLTF. Complete variable domain (other parts from reference TRBV29-1 and TRBJ2-6): SAVISQKPSRDICQRGTSLTIQCQVDSQVTMMFWYRQQPGQSLTLIATANQGSEATYESGFVIDKFPISRPNLTFSTLTVSNMSPEDSSIYLCSVEGDVNSGANVLTFGAGSRLTVL.

About this clonotype: A much larger clone is a single base away; this may be a read error. The gene calls are TRBV7-8 and TRBJ2-5; D gene ambiguous. CDR3 length equals 14 residues. Germline V gene data show CDR1 as SGHVS and CDR2 as FQNEAQ. CDR3 in DNA: TGTGCCAGCAGCTTGTTGTCTCTCCAAGAGACCCAGTGCTTC. Translated, it gives CASSLLSLQETQCF.

This clonotype was observed a few times. The V call is TRBV7-2, the J call TRBJ1-4, with D possibly TRBD1 on 5 matching bases. CDR1 and CDR2 (germline): SGHTA, FQGNSA. The CDR3 runs 14 residues. V shed 6 bases and J shed 6 bases, with 14 bases lying between them. This CDR3 reads CASSLGAGHEKLFF. The CDR3, as DNA: TGTGCCAGCAGTCTAGGGGCAGGACATGAAAAACTGTTTTTT.

As concerns this clonotype: Being one base from a much bigger clone, this may be a read error. The V and J genes are TRBV15 and TRBJ1-1; D gene ambiguous. CDR1 and CDR2 (germline): LNHNV, YYDKDF (reference sequence). The CDR3 extends over 15 amino acids. In nucleotides, the CDR3 is TGTGCCTCCAGCAGAGATTTAGGCGGGGTGACTGAAGCTTTCTTT. Protein sequence: CASSRDLGGVTEAFF.

This clonotype appeared a few times. The chain joins TRBV20-1 to TRBJ2-7; D is perhaps TRBD1 or TRBD2 (5 bases each). The CDR3 loop spans 15 amino acids. Looked up from germline, CDR1 is DFQATT and CDR2 is SNEGSKA (reference sequence). V was trimmed by 6 bases and J by 3 bases, leaving 21 bases between them. CDR3 sequence reads: CSARDPQGPFYEQYF. The CDR3 DNA follows: TGCAGTGCCAGGGACCCTCAGGGCCCTTTCTACGAGCAGTACTTC.